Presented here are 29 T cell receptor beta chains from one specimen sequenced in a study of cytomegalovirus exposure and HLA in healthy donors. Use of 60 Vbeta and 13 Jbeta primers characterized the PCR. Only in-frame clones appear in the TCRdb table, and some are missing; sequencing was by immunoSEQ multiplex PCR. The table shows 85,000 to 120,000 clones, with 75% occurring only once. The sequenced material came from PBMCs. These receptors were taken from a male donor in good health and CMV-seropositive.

CDR3 sequence (DNA): TGTGCCAGCAGCCGCGACAGCTCAAATCAGCCCCAGCATTTT. As protein: CASSRDSSNQPQHF. This chain connects TRBV6-6 to TRBJ1-5, with D tentatively TRBD1 (5 bases). Germline V CDR1 and CDR2: MNHNY, SVGAGI (reference sequence). The CDR3 consists of 14 residues. The V and J ends lost 6 bases and 4 bases respectively, with 13 bases between them.

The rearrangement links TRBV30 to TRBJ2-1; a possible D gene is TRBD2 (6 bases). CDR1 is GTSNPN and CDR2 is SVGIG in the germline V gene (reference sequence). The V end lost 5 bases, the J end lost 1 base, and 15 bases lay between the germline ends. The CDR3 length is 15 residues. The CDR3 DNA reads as TGTGCCTGGCAAACGGGACTGCTATCCTACAATGAGCAGTTCTTC. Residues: CAWQTGLLSYNEQFF.

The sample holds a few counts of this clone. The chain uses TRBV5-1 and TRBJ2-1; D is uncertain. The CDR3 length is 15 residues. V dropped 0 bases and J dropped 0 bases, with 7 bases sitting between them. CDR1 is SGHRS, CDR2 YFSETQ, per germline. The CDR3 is CASSLGGFSYNEQFF. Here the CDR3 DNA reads TGCGCCAGCAGCTTGGGCGGCTTCTCCTACAATGAGCAGTTCTTC.

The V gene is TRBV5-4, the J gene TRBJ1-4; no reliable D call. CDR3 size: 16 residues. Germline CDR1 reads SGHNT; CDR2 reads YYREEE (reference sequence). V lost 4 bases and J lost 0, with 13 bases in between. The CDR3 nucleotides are TGTGCCAGCAGCCCGGAGGCCCAGGCAACTAATGAAAAACTGTTTTTT. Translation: CASSPEAQATNEKLFF.

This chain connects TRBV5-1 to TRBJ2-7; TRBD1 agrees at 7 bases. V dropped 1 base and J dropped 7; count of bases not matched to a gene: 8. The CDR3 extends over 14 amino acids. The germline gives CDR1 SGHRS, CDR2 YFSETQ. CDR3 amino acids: CASSLIITGDEQYF. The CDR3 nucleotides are TGCGCCAGCAGCTTGATTATTACAGGGGATGAGCAGTACTTC.

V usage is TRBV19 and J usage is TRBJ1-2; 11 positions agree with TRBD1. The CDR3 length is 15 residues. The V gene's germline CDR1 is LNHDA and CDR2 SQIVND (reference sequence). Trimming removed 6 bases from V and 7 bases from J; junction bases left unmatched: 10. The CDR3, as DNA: TGTGCCAGTAGACGCGCCCCCGGGACAGGGGGTGGCTACACCTTC. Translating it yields CASRRAPGTGGGYTF. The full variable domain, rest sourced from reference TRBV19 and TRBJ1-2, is DGGITQSPKYLFRKEGQNVTLSCEQNLNHDAMYWYRQDPGQGLRLIYYSQIVNDFQKGDIAEGYSVSREKKESFPLTVTSAQKNPTAFYLCASRRAPGTGGGYTFGSGTRLTVV.

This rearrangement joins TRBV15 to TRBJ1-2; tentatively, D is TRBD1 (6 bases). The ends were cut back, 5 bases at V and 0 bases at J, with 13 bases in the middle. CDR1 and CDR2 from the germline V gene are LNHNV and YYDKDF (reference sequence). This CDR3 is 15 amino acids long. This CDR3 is CATSFSTGANYGYTF. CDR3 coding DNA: TGTGCCACCAGCTTTTCGACAGGAGCTAACTATGGCTACACCTTC.

The CDR3 nucleotides read TGCAGCGTGGAGACAGGGGATAACTATGGCTACACCTTC. This encodes CSVETGDNYGYTF. The V call is TRBV29-1, the J call TRBJ1-2, with TRBD1 matching over 8 bases. The trim removed 6 bases at V and 1 base at J, leaving 4 bases unmatched. The CDR3 is 13 amino acids. CDR1 and CDR2 from the germline V gene are SQVTM and ANQGSEA.

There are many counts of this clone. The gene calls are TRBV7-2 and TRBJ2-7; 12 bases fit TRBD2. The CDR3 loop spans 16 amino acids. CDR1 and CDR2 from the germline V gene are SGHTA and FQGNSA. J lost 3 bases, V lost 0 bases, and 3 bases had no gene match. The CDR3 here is CASSLASTSGSYEQYF. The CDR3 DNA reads TGTGCCAGCAGCTTAGCTTCGACTAGCGGGAGCTACGAGCAGTACTTC.

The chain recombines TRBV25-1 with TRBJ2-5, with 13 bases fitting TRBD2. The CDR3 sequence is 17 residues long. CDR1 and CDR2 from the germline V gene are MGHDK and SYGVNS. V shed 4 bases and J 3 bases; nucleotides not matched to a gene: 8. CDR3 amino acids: CASSGGLGTSGKETQYF. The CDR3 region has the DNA TGTGCCAGCAGTGGCGGACTTGGGACTAGCGGGAAAGAGACCCAGTACTTC.

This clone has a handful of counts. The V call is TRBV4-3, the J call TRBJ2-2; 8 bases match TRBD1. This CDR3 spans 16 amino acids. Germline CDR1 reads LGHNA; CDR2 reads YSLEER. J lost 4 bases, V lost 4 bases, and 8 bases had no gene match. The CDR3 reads CASSPGTGGRTGELFF. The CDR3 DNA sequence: TGCGCCAGCAGCCCCGGGACAGGCGGTCGCACCGGGGAGCTGTTTTTT.

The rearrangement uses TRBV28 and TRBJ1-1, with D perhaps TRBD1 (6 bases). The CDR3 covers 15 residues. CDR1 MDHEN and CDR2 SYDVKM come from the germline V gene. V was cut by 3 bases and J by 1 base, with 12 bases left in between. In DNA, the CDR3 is TGTGCCAGCAGTTTTGTGGACAGCTGGAACACTGAAGCTTTCTTT. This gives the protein CASSFVDSWNTEAFF.

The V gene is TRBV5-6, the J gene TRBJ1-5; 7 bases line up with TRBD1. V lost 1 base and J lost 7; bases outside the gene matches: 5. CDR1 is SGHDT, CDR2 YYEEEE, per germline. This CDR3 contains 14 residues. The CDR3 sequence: CASSLLQGVQPQHF. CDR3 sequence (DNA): TGTGCCAGCAGCTTGTTGCAGGGGGTCCAGCCCCAGCATTTT.

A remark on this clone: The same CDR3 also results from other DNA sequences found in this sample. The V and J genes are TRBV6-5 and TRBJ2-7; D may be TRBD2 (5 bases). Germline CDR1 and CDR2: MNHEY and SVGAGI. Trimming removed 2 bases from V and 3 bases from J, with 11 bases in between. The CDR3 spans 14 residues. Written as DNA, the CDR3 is TGTGCCAGCAGTTACGGGCGGGCCGGCTACGAGCAGTACTTC. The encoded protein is CASSYGRAGYEQYF.

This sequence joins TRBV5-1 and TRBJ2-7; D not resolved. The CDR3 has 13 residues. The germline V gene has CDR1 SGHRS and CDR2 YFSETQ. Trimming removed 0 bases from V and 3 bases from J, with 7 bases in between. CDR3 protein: CASSLDVYYEQYF. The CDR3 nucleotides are TGCGCCAGCAGCTTGGATGTCTACTACGAGCAGTACTTC.

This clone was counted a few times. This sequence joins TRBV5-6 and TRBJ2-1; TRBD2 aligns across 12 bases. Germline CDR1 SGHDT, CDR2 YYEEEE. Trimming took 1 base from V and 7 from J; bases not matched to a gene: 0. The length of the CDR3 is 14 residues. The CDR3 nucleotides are TGTGCCAGCAGCTTGACTAGCGGGGGGAATGAGCAGTTCTTC. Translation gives CASSLTSGGNEQFF.

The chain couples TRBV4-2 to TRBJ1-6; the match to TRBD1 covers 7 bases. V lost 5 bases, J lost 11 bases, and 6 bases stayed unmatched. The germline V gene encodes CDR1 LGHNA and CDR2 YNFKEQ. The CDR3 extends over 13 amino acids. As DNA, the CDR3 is TGTGCCAGCAGCTCGACAGGGTTGCCACCCCTCCACTTT. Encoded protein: CASSSTGLPPLHF.

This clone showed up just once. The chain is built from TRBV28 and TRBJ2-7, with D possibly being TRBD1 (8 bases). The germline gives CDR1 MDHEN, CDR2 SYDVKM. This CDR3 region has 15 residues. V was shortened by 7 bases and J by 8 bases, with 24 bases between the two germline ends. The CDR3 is CASTIQGGGSVKQYF. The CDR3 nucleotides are TGTGCCAGCACCATACAGGGGGGGGGCTCCGTGAAGCAGTACTTC.

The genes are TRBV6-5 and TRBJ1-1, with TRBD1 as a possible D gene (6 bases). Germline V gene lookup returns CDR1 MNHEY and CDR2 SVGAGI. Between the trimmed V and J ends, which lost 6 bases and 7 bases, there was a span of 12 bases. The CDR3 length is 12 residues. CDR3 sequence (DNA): TGTGCCAGCAGACAGGACAGAGGTGAAGCTTTCTTT. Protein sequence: CASRQDRGEAFF.

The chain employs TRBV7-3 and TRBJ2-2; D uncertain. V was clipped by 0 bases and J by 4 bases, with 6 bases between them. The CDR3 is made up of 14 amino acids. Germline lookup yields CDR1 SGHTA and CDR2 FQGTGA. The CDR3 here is CASSLTFRTGELFF. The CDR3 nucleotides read TGTGCCAGCAGCTTAACATTCCGCACCGGGGAGCTGTTTTTT.

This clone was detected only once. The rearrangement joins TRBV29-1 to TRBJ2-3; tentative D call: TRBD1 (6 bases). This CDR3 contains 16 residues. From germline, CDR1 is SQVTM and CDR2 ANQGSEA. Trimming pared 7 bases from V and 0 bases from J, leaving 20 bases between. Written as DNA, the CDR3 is TGCAGCGCTAACAGGGCCTACTTGGCTAGCACAGATACGCAGTATTTT. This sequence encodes CSANRAYLASTDTQYF.

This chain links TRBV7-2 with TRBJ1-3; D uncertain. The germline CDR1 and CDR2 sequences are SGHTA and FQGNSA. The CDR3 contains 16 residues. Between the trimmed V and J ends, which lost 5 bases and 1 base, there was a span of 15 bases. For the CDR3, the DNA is TGTGCCAGCAGCACCCCGGCGGGATCTTCTGGAAACACCATATATTTT. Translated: CASSTPAGSSGNTIYF.

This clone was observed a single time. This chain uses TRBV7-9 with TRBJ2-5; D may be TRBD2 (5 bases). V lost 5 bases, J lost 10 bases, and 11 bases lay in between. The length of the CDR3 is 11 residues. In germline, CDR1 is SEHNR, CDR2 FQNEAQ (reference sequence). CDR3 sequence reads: CASSETRDQYF. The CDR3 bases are TGTGCCAGCAGCGAAACTCGGGACCAGTACTTC.

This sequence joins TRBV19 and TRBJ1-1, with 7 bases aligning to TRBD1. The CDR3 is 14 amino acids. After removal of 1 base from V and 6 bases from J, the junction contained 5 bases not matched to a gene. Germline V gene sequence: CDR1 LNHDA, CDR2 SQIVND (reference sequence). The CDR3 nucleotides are TGTGCCAGTAGTATAGCAGGGGGTGGTTCTGAAGCTTTCTTT. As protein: CASSIAGGGSEAFF.

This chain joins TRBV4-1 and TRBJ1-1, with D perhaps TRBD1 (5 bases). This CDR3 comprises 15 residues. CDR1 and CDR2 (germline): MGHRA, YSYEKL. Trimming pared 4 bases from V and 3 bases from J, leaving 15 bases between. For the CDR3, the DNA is TGCGCCAGCAGCCCGGGATGGGGGGAGGACACTGAAGCTTTCTTT. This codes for CASSPGWGEDTEAFF.

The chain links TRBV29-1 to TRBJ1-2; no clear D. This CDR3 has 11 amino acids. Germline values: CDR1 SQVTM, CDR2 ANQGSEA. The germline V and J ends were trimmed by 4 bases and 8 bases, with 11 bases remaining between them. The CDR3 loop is CSVGVAGGYTF. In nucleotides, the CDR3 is TGCAGCGTTGGGGTTGCGGGGGGCTACACCTTC.

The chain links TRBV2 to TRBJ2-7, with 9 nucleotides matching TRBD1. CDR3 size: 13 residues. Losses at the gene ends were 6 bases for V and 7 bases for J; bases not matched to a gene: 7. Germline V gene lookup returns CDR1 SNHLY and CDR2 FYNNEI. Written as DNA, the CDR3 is TGTGCCAGCAGAAGGGACAGGGCGGGTGAGCAGTACTTC. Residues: CASRRDRAGEQYF. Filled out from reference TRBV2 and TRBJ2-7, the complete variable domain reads EPEVTQTPSHQVTQMGQEVILRCVPISNHLYFYWYRQILGQKVEFLVSFYNNEISEKSEIFDDQFSVERPDGSNFTLKIRSTKLEDSAMYFCASRRDRAGEQYFGPGTRLTVT.

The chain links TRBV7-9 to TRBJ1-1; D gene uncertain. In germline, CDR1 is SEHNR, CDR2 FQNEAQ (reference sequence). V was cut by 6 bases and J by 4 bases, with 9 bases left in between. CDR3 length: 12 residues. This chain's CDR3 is CASRIEPTEAFF. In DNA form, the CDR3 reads TGTGCCAGCAGGATCGAGCCCACTGAAGCTTTCTTT.

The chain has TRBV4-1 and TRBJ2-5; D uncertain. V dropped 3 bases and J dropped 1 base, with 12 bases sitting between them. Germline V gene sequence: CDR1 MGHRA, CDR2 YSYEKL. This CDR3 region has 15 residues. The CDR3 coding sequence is TGCGCCAGCAGCCAGGTCTTGAACGGCCAAGAGACCCAGTACTTC. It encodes CASSQVLNGQETQYF.